The entry below describes one TCR beta chain. Original handling: Estimation of nucleated cell counts relied on the amplification of reference gene primers. Here immunoSEQ multiplex PCR was the method, and the copy in TCRdb shows in-frame clones only, minus some. The DNA gave D and trimming, while V, J and clone size come from that table. The data hold about 270,000 clones, with 81% observed a single time. CDR1 is SNHLY, CDR2 FYNNEI, per germline. V lost 8 bases to trimming and J lost 4 bases, with 15 bases between them. This CDR3 contains 14 residues. The data were taken from a study of blood T cell repertoires in COVID-19. Overall study: Samples came from the United States, Italy and Spain, spanning acute and convalescent COVID-19. In each case, the material was cDNA or gDNA derived from T cells, B-cell-depleted T cells, or PBMCs.

Sequenced material: peripheral blood. The receptor comes from a woman aged 55-75 years with active or convalescent COVID-19. The rearrangement joins TRBV2 to TRBJ1-5; D is possibly TRBD1 (5 bases). CDR3 amino acids: CASVSGGGNQPQHF. The CDR3 bases are TGTGCCAGCGTTAGCGGGGGGGGGAATCAGCCCCAGCATTTT.